The 4 T cell receptor beta chains reported below all come from one sample, sequenced in a study of T cells after yellow fever vaccination. A single record per CDR3 protein comes from TCRdb applying MiXCR to the 5' RACE reads. The table has hundreds of thousands of distinct CDR3 sequences, around an eighth seen once. Sequenced material: PBMCs, taken on the day of the yellow fever booster vaccination. These receptors were taken from a man younger than 40 who received the YFV17D yellow fever vaccine.

This clonotype appeared a few times. The CDR3 sequence is CASSESRFEQYF. CDR3 DNA: TGCGCCAGCAGTGAGTCGAGGTTCGAGCAGTACTTC. The genes are TRBV10-2 and TRBJ2-7; D gene ambiguous. V lost 0 bases, J lost 6 bases, and 6 bases lay in between. CDR1 WSHSY and CDR2 SAAADI come from the germline V gene. The CDR3 has 12 amino acids.

This clonotype was seen more than once but under ten times. The rearrangement uses TRBV7-9 and TRBJ2-2, with D hard to call. The CDR3 has 13 residues. Germline V CDR1 and CDR2: SEHNR, FQNEAQ (reference sequence). V lost 3 bases, J lost 3 bases, and 5 bases lay in between. The chain's CDR3 is CASSFGDTGELFF. CDR3 nucleotides: TGTGCCAGCAGCTTTGGGGACACCGGGGAGCTGTTTTTT.

This rearrangement joins TRBV4-3 to TRBJ2-1; the match to TRBD1 covers 9 bases. The V gene end was trimmed by 0 bases and the J gene end by 10 bases; junction bases not matched to a gene: 7. Germline values: CDR1 LGHNA, CDR2 YSLEER. The CDR3 is 15 amino acids. This CDR3 reads CASSQDPRQGGEQFF. The CDR3 DNA reads TGCGCCAGCAGCCAAGATCCCCGACAGGGGGGAGAGCAGTTCTTC.

The chain combines TRBV5-4 with TRBJ2-7; D might be TRBD2 (6 bases). Germline values: CDR1 SGHNT, CDR2 YYREEE (reference sequence). The CDR3 has 15 residues. V dropped 0 bases and J dropped 0 bases, with 10 bases sitting between them. The CDR3, as DNA: TGTGCCAGCAGCTTGGATGGGACTCTCTCCTACGAGCAGTACTTC. Translating gives CASSLDGTLSYEQYF.